A selection of T cell receptor beta chains follows, all from one sample in a study of vaccination and CD4 T cells after COVID-19. TCRdb called the PCR reads again in MiXCR, with one record for every CDR3 protein. The profile shows about 15,000 distinct CDR3 sequences, 78% of them singletons. Their target antigens are unknown. Sequenced here: CD4+ T cells from blood, cultured in vitro, sampled after SARS-CoV-2 vaccination. The receptors originated from a human donor who received a COVID-19 vaccine. Each CDR3 is given with its conserved first and last residue. Fields, in order: D gene, V gene, CDR3 length, CDR3 protein. A D gene is named only where the DNA matches it firmly.

D: TRBD2
V: TRBV5-1
length: 14
CDR3: CASSSAGEYNEQFF

D: TRBD2
V: TRBV2
length: 16
CDR3: CASRAGRSSGANVLTF

D: -
V: TRBV5-4
length: 13
CDR3: CASSLYDSYGYTF

D: -
V: TRBV12-5
length: 12
CDR3: CASARGDQPQHF

D: TRBD2
V: TRBV19
length: 16
CDR3: CASSPTGTSLVRELFF

D: TRBD1
V: TRBV19
length: 14
CDR3: CASSAGQGNQPQHF

D: TRBD1
V: TRBV6-1
length: 13
CDR3: CASSRGHATEAFF

D: -
V: TRBV6-1
length: 18
CDR3: CASSEGHYSWSSGNTIYF

D: TRBD1
V: TRBV7-8
length: 15
CDR3: CASSFTGTGNSPLHF

D: -
V: TRBV6-2/TRBV6-3
length: 14
CDR3: CASSYSGQQETQYF

D: -
V: TRBV6-1
length: 13
CDR3: CASSRVSNQPQHF

D: -
V: TRBV2
length: 13
CDR3: CASSGEVNTEAFF

D: TRBD1
V: TRBV12-3/TRBV12-4
length: 17
CDR3: CASTTASGTGPNQPQHF

D: TRBD1
V: TRBV27
length: 20
CDR3: CASSQERAGTGMSYNSPLHF

D: -
V: TRBV7-9
length: 14
CDR3: CASSHPTIQETQYF

D: -
V: TRBV24-1
length: 15
CDR3: CATHPGPSSGNTIYF

D: TRBD2
V: TRBV5-4
length: 19
CDR3: CASSFRTSGTPKGTDTQYF

D: -
V: TRBV19
length: 12
CDR3: CASSWTDQPQHF

D: -
V: TRBV30
length: 15
CDR3: CAWSVRGAGANVLTF

D: TRBD1
V: TRBV20-1
length: 14
CDR3: CSATGQGANYEQYF

D: -
V: TRBV19
length: 16
CDR3: CASSIADYRRNSPLHF

D: -
V: TRBV7-2
length: 15
CDR3: CASSLGGGMSYGYTF